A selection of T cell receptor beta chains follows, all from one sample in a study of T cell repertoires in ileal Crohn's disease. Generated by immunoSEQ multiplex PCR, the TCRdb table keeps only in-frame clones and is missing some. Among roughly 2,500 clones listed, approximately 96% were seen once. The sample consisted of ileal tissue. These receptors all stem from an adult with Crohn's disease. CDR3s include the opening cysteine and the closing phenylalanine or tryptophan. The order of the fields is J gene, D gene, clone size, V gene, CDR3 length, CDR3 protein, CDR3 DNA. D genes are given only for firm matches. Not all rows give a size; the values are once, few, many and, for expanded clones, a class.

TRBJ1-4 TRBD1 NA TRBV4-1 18 CASSQETGAGRALEKLFF TGCGCCAGCAGCCAAGAGACAGGGGCAGGGCGCGCCTTGGAAAAACTGTTTTTT
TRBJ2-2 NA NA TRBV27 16 CASSLLGLQVAGELFF TGTGCCAGCAGTTTGCTCGGCCTTCAGGTGGCCGGGGAGCTGTTTTTT
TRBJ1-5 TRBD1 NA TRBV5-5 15 CASSMAGQVDFPQHF TGTGCCAGCAGCATGGCAGGACAGGTTGATTTTCCCCAGCATTTT
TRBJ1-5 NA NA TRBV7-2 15 CASSLDSHSNQPQHF TGTGCCAGCAGCTTGGACAGCCATAGCAATCAGCCCCAGCATTTT
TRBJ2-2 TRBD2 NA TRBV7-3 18 CASSLYGVAGGYTGELFF TGTGCCAGCAGCCTCTATGGGGTAGCGGGAGGCTACACCGGGGAGCTGTTTTTT
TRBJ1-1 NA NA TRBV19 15 CASSILRHTNTEAFF TGTGCCAGTAGTATATTGCGACATACGAACACTGAAGCTTTCTTT
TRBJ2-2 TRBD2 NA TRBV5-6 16 CASSPLDREGVGELFF TGTGCCAGCAGCCCCCTAGACCGGGAGGGGGTCGGGGAGCTGTTTTTT
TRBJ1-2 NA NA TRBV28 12 CASGGGVRGYTF TGTGCCAGCGGCGGAGGGGTTCGTGGCTACACCTTC
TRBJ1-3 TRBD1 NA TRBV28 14 CASRKGQGGNTIYF TGTGCCAGCAGAAAAGGACAGGGAGGAAACACCATATATTTT
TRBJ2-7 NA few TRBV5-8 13 CASSLDLWAEQYF TGTGCCAGCAGCTTAGATCTATGGGCCGAGCAGTACTTC
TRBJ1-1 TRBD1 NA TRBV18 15 CASSGGTGRNTEAFF TGTGCCAGCTCAGGGGGGACAGGCCGGAACACTGAAGCTTTCTTT
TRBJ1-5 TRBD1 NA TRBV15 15 CATSRSGQGNQPQHF TGTGCCACCAGCAGATCCGGACAGGGCAATCAGCCCCAGCATTTT
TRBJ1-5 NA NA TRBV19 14 CASSSRQPNQPQHF TGTGCCAGTAGTAGTCGACAGCCCAATCAGCCCCAGCATTTT
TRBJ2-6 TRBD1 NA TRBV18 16 CASSAQGASGANVLTF TGTGCCAGCTCGGCGCAGGGGGCGTCTGGGGCCAACGTCCTGACTTTC
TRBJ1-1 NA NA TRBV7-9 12 CASSLGATEAFF TGTGCCAGCAGCTTAGGGGCCACTGAAGCTTTCTTT
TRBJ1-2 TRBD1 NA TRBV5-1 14 CASSFGGGNYGYTF TGCGCCAGCAGCTTTGGAGGGGGCAACTATGGCTACACCTTC